This T cell receptor (beta chain) is from a study of blood T cell repertoires in COVID-19 (dated by TCRdb to between 2020 and 2021). Regarding the complete study: Samples from collaborators originated in the United States, Italy and Spain and spanned both the acute and convalescent phases of COVID-19. The material from the prospective study consisted of cDNA or gDNA derived from T cells, B-cell-depleted T cells, or PBMCs. The dataset comprised deeply sampled blood TCRbeta repertoires from subjects exposed to, actively infected with, or recovered from COVID-19. A freely available public database, intended as a resource for researchers studying the immune response to SARS-CoV-2, is where the repertoires were released. The samples were drawn from two sources: the first 160 participants of the ongoing ImmuneRACE study, and over 950 subjects contributed by 6 global collaborators. Nearly every sample came with metadata listing a de-identified subject ID, COVID-19 status, age in years and sex. Where HLA class I and class II types were available, the types were taken from metadata supplied by the sample provider, not from assay-based typing. Here is what the overall study found, with its caveats: Clinical and demographic metadata were provided uncurated, with the amount varying by source and participant.

Collaborating institutions collected whole blood in K2EDTA tubes following their own protocols. For TCRbeta analysis, collaborators shipped samples in one of three forms: frozen whole blood, isolated PBMCs, or DNA extracted from either of those sample types. CDR1 and CDR2 (SGHTA, FQGNSA) derive from the germline V gene. V lost 0 bases and J lost 6 bases; the stretch between them is 15 bases long. Spanning cysteine to phenylalanine, the CDR3 consists of 16 amino acids. The entry retains the CDR3 DNA only, 48 bases that are in frame from base 1. Comment on this clone: No cognate antigen has been identified for it. No base quality information exists; no much larger clone differs at one position.

The immunoSEQ Assay, a bias-controlled multiplex PCR, was used to amplify TCRbeta CDR3 regions from genomic DNA. On the study's bioinformatics: Within the assay, amplification of reference gene primers was used to estimate how many nucleated cells each sample contained. To quantify the absolute abundance of each unique TCRbeta CDR3 rearrangement, sequence reads were collapsed and filtered. For each sample, productive Simpson clonality was calculated as the square root of Simpson's diversity index over productive rearrangements. What TCRdb holds here is the immuneACCESS table cut down to in-frame rearrangements. Part of the clones is not present; checked against another copy, under half of the missing clones reflect an unresolved V gene, and the others are unexplained. From that table come the V and J calls and clone size; the DNA was used to work out D and trimming. The sample includes approximately 170,000 clones, with 86% observed a single time. Roughly 9.1% of the sample belongs to the ten largest clones.

The source material was peripheral blood. The clonotype was recovered from a man aged 45-65 years with active or convalescent COVID-19. The sequence links TRBV7-2 to TRBJ2-1, and TRBD2 may be the D gene, going by 5 matching bases. In nucleotides, the sequence is TGTGCCAGCAGCTTAGCGTGGACTCTTCCCTCCAATGAGCAGTTCTTC. This sequence encodes CASSLAWTLPSNEQFF.